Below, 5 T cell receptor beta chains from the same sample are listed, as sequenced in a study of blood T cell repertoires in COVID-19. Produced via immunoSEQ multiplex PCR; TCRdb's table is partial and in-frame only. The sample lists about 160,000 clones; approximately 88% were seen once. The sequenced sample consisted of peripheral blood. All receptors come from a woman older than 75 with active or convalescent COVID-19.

The CDR3 here is CASSPQGMRNTEAFF. The CDR3 DNA sequence: TGTGCCAGCTCACCACAGGGGATGAGGAACACTGAAGCTTTCTTT. V gene TRBV18 combines with J gene TRBJ1-1; D possibly corresponds to TRBD1 (5 bases). V was trimmed by 1 base and J by 1 base, leaving 10 bases between them. Germline V gene data show CDR1 as KGHSH and CDR2 as LQKENI. There are 15 residues in the CDR3. Full variable domain (missing parts from reference TRBV18 and TRBJ1-1): NAGVMQNPRHLVRRRGQEARLRCSPMKGHSHVYWYRQLPEEGLKFMVYLQKENIIDESGMPKERFSAEFPKEGPSILRIQQVVRGDSAAYFCASSPQGMRNTEAFFGQGTRLTVV.

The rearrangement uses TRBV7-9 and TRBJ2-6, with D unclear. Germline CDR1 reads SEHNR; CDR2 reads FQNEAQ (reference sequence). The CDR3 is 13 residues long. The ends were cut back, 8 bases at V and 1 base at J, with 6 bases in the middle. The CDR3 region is CASVGSGANVLTF. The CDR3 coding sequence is TGTGCCAGCGTCGGGTCTGGGGCCAACGTCCTGACTTTC.

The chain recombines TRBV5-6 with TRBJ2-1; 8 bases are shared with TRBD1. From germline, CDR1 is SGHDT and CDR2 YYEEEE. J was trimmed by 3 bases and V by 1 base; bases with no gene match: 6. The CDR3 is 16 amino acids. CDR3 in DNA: TGTGCCAGCAGCTTGTGGGGGGACAGGAGCTACAATGAGCAGTTCTTC. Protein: CASSLWGDRSYNEQFF.

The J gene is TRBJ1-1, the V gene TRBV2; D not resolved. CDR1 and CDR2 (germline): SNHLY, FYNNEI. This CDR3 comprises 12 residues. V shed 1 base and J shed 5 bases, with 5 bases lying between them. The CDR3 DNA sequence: TGTGCCAGCAGTGAAGGGACTACTGAAGCTTTCTTT. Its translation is CASSEGTTEAFF.

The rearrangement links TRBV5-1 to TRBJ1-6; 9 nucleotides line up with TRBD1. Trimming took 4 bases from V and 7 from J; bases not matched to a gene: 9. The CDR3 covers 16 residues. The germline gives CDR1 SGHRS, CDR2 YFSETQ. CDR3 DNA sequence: TGCGCCAGCAGCCTAGGGACAGGGTCAAGGAATTCACCCCTCCACTTT. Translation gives CASSLGTGSRNSPLHF.